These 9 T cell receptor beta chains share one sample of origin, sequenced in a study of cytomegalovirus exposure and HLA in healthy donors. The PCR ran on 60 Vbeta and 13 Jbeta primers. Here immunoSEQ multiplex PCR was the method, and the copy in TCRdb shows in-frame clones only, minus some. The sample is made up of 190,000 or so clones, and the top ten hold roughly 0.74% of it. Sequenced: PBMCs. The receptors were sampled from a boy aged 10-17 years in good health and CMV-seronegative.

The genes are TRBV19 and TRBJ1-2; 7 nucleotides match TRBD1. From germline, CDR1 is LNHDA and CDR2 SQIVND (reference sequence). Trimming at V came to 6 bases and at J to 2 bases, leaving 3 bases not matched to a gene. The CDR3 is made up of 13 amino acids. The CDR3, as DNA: TGTGCCAGTAGCTACAGGGGCAACTATGGCTACACCTTC. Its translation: CASSYRGNYGYTF.

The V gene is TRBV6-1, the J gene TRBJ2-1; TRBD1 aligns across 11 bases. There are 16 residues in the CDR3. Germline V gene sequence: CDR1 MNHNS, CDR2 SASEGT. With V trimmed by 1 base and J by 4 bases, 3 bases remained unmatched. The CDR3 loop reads CASSEGDRGTYNEQFF. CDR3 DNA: TGTGCCAGCAGTGAAGGGGACAGGGGGACTTACAATGAGCAGTTCTTC.

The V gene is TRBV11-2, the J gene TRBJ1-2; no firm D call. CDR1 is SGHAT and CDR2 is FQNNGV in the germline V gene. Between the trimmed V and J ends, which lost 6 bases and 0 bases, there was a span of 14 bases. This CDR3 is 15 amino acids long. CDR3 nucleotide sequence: TGTGCCAGCAGATCGGACGGACTAGCTAACTATGGCTACACCTTC. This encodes CASRSDGLANYGYTF.

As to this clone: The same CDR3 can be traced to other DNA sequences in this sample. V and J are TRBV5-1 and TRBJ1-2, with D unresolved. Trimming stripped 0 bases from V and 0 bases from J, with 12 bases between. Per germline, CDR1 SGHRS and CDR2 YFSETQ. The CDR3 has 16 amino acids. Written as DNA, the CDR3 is TGCGCCAGCAGCTTGGACAGTCGGATTTCTAACTATGGCTACACCTTC. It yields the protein CASSLDSRISNYGYTF. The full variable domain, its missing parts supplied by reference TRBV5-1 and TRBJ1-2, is KAGVTQTPRYLIKTRGQQVTLSCSPISGHRSVSWYQQTPGQGLQFLFEYFSETQRNKGNFPGRFSGRQFSNSRSEMNVSTLELGDSALYLCASSLDSRISNYGYTFGSGTRLTVV.

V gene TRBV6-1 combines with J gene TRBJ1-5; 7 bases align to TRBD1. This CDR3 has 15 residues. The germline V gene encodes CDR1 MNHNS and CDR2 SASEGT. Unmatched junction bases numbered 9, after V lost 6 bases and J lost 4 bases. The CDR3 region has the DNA TGTGCCAGCAGACGTGTACAGGGGTATAATCAGCCCCAGCATTTT. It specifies CASRRVQGYNQPQHF.

CDR3 in DNA: TGCGCCAGGGTCGCGGAGAACGAGCAGTACTTC. This sequence encodes CARVAENEQYF. The rearrangement links TRBV5-1 to TRBJ2-7; no clear D gene. The CDR3 totals 11 residues. The germline V gene encodes CDR1 SGHRS and CDR2 YFSETQ. V dropped 8 bases and J dropped 5 bases, with 11 bases sitting between them.

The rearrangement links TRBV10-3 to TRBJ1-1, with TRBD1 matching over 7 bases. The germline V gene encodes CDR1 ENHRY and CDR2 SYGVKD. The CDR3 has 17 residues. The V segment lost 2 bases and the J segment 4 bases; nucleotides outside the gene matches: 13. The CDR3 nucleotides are TGTGCCATCAGTGAGGTGCCCCCCCTGCAGGGGGGCACTGAAGCTTTCTTT. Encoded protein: CAISEVPPLQGGTEAFF.

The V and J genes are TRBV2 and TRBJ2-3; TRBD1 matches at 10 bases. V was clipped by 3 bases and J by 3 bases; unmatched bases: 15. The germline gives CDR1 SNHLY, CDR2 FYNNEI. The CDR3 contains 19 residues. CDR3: CASSEPLSFDRGQTDTQYF. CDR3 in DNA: TGTGCCAGCAGTGAGCCCCTAAGCTTCGACAGGGGGCAAACAGATACGCAGTATTTT.

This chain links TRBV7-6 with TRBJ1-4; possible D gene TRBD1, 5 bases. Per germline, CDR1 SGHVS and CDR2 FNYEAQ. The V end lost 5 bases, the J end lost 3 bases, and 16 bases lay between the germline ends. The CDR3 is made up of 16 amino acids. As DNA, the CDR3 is TGTGCCAGCAGCCCCACCCGCGGGGCCTCTAATGAAAAACTGTTTTTT. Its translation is CASSPTRGASNEKLFF.